A selection of T cell receptor beta chains follows, all from one sample in a study of cytomegalovirus exposure and HLA in healthy donors. Profiling relied on immunoSEQ multiplex PCR, and the TCRdb table lists in-frame clones only, not all of them. The sample yields 130,000 to 150,000 clones, about four fifths seen once. The sequenced sample consisted of PBMCs. These receptor sequences come from a man aged 30 to 39 in good health and CMV-seronegative. Both conserved end residues are part of each CDR3. The D gene is left open where the match is weak. Size values are once, few and many counts, or a class for expanded clones, and some rows have none.

abundance	v_gene	j_gene	d_gene	CDR3aa	CDR3nt
NA	TRBV5-1	TRBJ1-4	NA	CASGREGRTNEKLFF	TGCGCCAGCGGACGAGAGGGTCGGACTAATGAAAAACTGTTTTTT
NA	TRBV7-9	TRBJ2-5	TRBD1	CASSGDRGLWETQYF	TGTGCCAGCAGCGGGGACAGGGGGCTATGGGAGACCCAGTACTTC
NA	TRBV10-2	TRBJ2-5	TRBD2	CASRLAGTVETQYF	TGCGCCAGCCGACTAGCGGGGACCGTTGAGACCCAGTACTTC
NA	TRBV5-4	TRBJ1-1	NA	CASSTKQGNTEAFF	TGTGCCAGCAGCACCAAACAGGGGAACACTGAAGCTTTCTTT
NA	TRBV27	TRBJ1-1	NA	CASSRRGSNTEAFF	TGTGCCAGCAGTCGCAGGGGTTCGAACACTGAAGCTTTCTTT
NA	TRBV5-8	TRBJ2-6	NA	CANPRDSGANVLTF	TGTGCCAACCCTAGAGACTCTGGGGCCAACGTCCTGACTTTC
NA	TRBV27	TRBJ2-2	NA	CASSFPSAGELFF	TGTGCCAGCAGTTTTCCCTCGGCCGGGGAGCTGTTTTTT
once	TRBV5-6	TRBJ2-1	NA	CASSLASANEQFF	TGTGCCAGCAGCTTGGCTAGCGCCAATGAGCAGTTCTTC
NA	TRBV19	TRBJ1-1	NA	CASSIGNTEAFF	TGTGCCAGTAGTATCGGGAACACTGAAGCTTTCTTT
NA	TRBV27	TRBJ2-2	NA	CASSPVGPLGELFF	TGTGCCAGCAGTCCAGTGGGGCCCTTAGGGGAGCTGTTTTTT
NA	TRBV19	TRBJ1-1	NA	CASSTAGTHMNTEAFF	TGTGCCAGTAGCACTGCCGGGACACACATGAACACTGAAGCTTTCTTT
NA	TRBV4-1	TRBJ2-1	TRBD1	CASSPAGTGMNEQFF	TGCGCCAGCAGTCCAGCCGGGACAGGGATGAATGAGCAGTTCTTC
NA	TRBV27	TRBJ1-2	NA	CASSSGTVYGYTF	TGTGCCAGCAGCTCCGGGACTGTCTATGGCTACACCTTC
NA	TRBV28	TRBJ2-2	TRBD1	CASNQGGQGTGELFF	TGTGCCAGCAACCAAGGTGGACAGGGGACCGGGGAGCTGTTTTTT
few	TRBV30	TRBJ2-7	NA	CAWSVQFCEQYF	TGTGCCTGGAGTGTACAGTTTTGCGAGCAGTACTTC
NA	TRBV5-1	TRBJ2-7	TRBD1	CASRLGGQGARTYEQYF	TGCGCCAGCAGACTGGGGGGACAGGGGGCTAGAACCTACGAGCAGTACTTC
NA	TRBV7-3	TRBJ2-5	NA	CASSLRPHQETQYF	TGTGCCAGCAGCTTAAGGCCCCACCAAGAGACCCAGTACTTC
few	TRBV5-4	TRBJ1-1	NA	CASSLGTGSYTEAFF	TGTGCCAGCAGCTTGGGGACGGGGAGTTACACTGAAGCTTTCTTT
NA	TRBV28	TRBJ2-1	TRBD2	CASSFFGGIPGEQFF	TGTGCCAGCAGTTTTTTCGGGGGGATTCCGGGTGAGCAGTTCTTC
NA	TRBV6-5	TRBJ2-3	NA	CASRYTDTQYF	TGTGCCAGCCGGTACACAGATACGCAGTATTTT